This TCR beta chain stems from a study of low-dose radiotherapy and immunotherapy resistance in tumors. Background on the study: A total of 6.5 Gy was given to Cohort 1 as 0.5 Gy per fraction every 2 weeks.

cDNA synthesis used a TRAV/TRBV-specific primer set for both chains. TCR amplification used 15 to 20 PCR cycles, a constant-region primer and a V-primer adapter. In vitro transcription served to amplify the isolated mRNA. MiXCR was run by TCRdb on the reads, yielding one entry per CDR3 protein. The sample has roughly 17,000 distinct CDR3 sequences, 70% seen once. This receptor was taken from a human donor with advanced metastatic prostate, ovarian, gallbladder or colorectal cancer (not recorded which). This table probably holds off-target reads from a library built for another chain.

The CDR3 sequence is CATSDTGYNEQFF. The DNA for the CDR3 is TGTGCCACCAGTGACACGGGGTACAATGAGCAGTTCTTC. The rearrangement joins TRBV24-1 to TRBJ2-1; D might be TRBD2 (5 bases). CDR1 is KGHDR, CDR2 SFDVKD, per germline. CDR3 size: 13 residues. Trimming cost V 4 bases and J 4 bases, with 7 bases left between them.